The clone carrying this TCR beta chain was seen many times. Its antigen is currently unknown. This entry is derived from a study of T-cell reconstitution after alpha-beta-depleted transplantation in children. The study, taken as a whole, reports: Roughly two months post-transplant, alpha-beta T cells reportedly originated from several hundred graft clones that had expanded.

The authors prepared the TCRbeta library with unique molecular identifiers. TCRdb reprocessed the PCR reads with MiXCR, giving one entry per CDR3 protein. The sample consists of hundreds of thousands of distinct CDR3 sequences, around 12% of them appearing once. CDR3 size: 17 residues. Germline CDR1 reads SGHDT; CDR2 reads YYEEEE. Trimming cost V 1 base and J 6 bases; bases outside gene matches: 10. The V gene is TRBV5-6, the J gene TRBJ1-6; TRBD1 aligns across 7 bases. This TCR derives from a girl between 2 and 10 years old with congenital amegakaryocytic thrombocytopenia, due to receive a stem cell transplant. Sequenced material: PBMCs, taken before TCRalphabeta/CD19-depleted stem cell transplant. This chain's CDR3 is CASSLLGGGDLNSPLHF. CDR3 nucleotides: TGTGCCAGCAGCTTGTTAGGGGGCGGTGACCTTAATTCACCCCTCCACTTT.